This T cell receptor (beta chain) originates from a study of a mutant IDH1 vaccine in newly diagnosed glioma (dated by TCRdb to the early 2020s). Describing the broader study: In the chemotherapy-containing groups, vaccination started alongside temozolomide cycles, whereas in patients who had radiotherapy alone it started 4-6 weeks after radiotherapy. Of the roughly 32 treated patients, approximately 62% were male and approximately 38% were female, and a mean age of 40.4 years was recorded. Prior to enrollment, patients had been given standard therapy consisting of radiotherapy alone, temozolomide alone, or radiochemotherapy with temozolomide, with the combination given to most patients. Visit V12 was the week-35 safety follow-up and visit V13 was the week-47 end of study. Peripheral blood was collected at six visits: V03 (baseline), V05, V07, V10, V12 and V13. Longitudinal TCRB deep sequencing was performed for about two dozen treated patients wherever samples were available for exploratory analyses.

The library was produced with the immunoSEQ multiplex PCR assay. Following the manufacturer's protocol, the hsTCRB Kit was used to amplify rearranged TCR beta chain sequences. An Illumina MiSeq was used to sequence the TCRB libraries. Turning to the authors' computational methods: Demultiplexing, trimming and gene mapping were performed with the kit vendor's proprietary platform. TCRdb mirrors the immuneACCESS table, restricted to in-frame sequences. Some clones are absent from its copies; in checked studies, under half trace to an unresolved V gene, and the reason for the others is unknown. D and trimming were read from the DNA, whereas the V and J calls and clone size are those reported in that table. Within this sample are around 94,000 clones, with about nine tenths of them counted one time only. The top ten clones comprise roughly 0.74% of the sample. For this clone: The antigen it recognizes is unknown. No qualities accompany the bases; no much larger clone lies one base away.

The study at large found these results: No apparent relationship was observed between pseudoprogression and alterations in the top peripheral T cell clonotypes detected by TCRB sequencing. The authors noted that analyses of patient blood samples could not be reproduced because of sample limitations. Selection of PBMC samples for TCRB deep sequencing was based on availability. Vaccine-induced immune responses across multiple MHC alleles were detected in over 80% of patients.

What this sample's time point label stands for: week 47, end of study. Every vaccine dose consisted of 300 ug of a 20-mer mutant IDH1 peptide in Montanide, administered subcutaneously together with topical imiquimod. Eight vaccinations were administered to patients in weeks 1, 3, 5, 7, 11, 15, 19 and 23, corresponding to visits V03 through V10. The donors had newly diagnosed IDH1-mutant astrocytomas of WHO grade 3 or 4 that showed loss of nuclear ATRX. The samples were drawn from NOA16, a multicentre, single-arm, open-label phase I trial in Germany that tested a mutant IDH1 peptide vaccine in humans for the first time. The DNeasy Blood and Tissue Kit was used to extract genomic DNA from EDTA blood for TCRB sequencing. V is pared back by 2 bases and J by 4 bases, with 6 bases lying between the germline termini. From the germline V gene, CDR1 is SGHDT and CDR2 is YYEEEE. The CDR3 runs 13 amino acids, cysteine and phenylalanine included. Only the CDR3 region is kept as DNA, spanning 39 bases read in frame from base 1.

This chain is built from TRBV5-6 and TRBJ2-2; the D gene cannot be resolved reliably. The source of this sequence is a woman aged 45 to 65 with glioma. The sequences come from PBMCs, collected from a glioma patient whose treatment included an IDH1 peptide vaccine. The DNA sequence follows: TGTGCCAGCAGCTTTTATCCCACCGGGGAGCTGTTTTTT. Its coded protein is CASSFYPTGELFF.